Below, one T cell receptor (beta chain) is given with its context. The sample belongs to a study of blood T cell repertoires in COVID-19. The germline V gene has CDR1 MDHEN and CDR2 SYDVKM. Trimming stripped 8 bases from V and 6 bases from J, with 17 bases between. CDR3 length: 14 residues. Only in-frame clones appear in the TCRdb table, and some are missing; sequencing was by immunoSEQ multiplex PCR. The data show about 160,000 clones, just under 95% seen once. The receptor was isolated from a woman aged 50 to 65 with acute or convalescent COVID-19. The sample taken for sequencing was peripheral blood. The V gene is TRBV28, the J gene TRBJ1-5; D is undetermined. For the CDR3, the DNA is TGTGCCAGCGGGCTAAGGGAGGGCAGTCAGCCCCAGCATTTT. This translates into CASGLREGSQPQHF.